This T cell receptor beta chain was sequenced for a study of cytomegalovirus exposure and HLA in healthy donors. Background on the study: The same platform was used for the roughly 120 validation repertoires and the roughly 730 first-cohort repertoires, a later analysis reported.

Findings of the study overall: Among TCR sequences, most were rare, though some public TCRs appeared in many donors. Altogether, some 160 TCR beta chains were recorded as cytomegalovirus-associated.

Trimming cost V 3 bases and J 5 bases, with 23 bases left between them. The CDR3 sequence is 17 residues long. Germline assignment: CDR1 SGHDT and CDR2 YYEEEE. The table came from immunoSEQ multiplex PCR; TCRdb's copy has only in-frame clones and leaves some out. The sample shows roughly 60,000 clones, 90% to 97% of them seen only once. While the first cohort had 500 to 700 subjects, the donors belonged to the separate validation cohort of over a hundred subjects. As regards this clone: Its antigen remains unidentified.

The chain recombines TRBV5-6 with TRBJ1-1; the D gene is possibly TRBD1 (6 bases). The sequence came from a man between 18 and 29 years old in good health and CMV-seronegative. Sequenced sample: PBMCs. The CDR3 DNA reads as TGTGCCAGCAGCTCCCTCCCGCGTAACCGAGGGGGAACTGAAGCTTTCTTT. This gives the protein CASSSLPRNRGGTEAFF.